Reported below is one T cell receptor (beta chain). Its recognized antigen is unknown. It has no much larger one-base neighbor in the sample; base qualities were not kept. This sample stems from a study of shared clonotypes between healthy human individuals (dated by TCRdb to 2018 to 2021). General notes on the study: The cohort included three men and a couple of women between 18 and 49 years of age. For each donor, CD4 naive and CD4 memory were each given three plates, CD8 naive was given two plates, and CD8 memory was given one plate. Blood TCR repertoires of roughly five healthy adults were deeply sequenced to estimate repertoire size and the extent of clonotype sharing between individuals. To increase sequencing depth and limit assay-specific biases, TCR repertoire library preparation and sequencing were carried out by different laboratories using diverse techniques. Between about 0.9 and 9 billion PBMCs per donor were obtained by leukapheresis. What the authors observed across the whole study: Estimated clonotype richness was generally larger for naive than for memory subsets. Sampling was restricted to blood, and TCR repertoires in tissues likely differ from the TCR repertoires found in blood. Higher generation probabilities were observed for clonotypes shared by all four sorted-subset donors than for non-shared clonotypes. Even with the large sequencing depth, rarefaction of the sorted-subset datasets indicated that sequencing was incomplete. Because the study included a small number of donors, the genetic and exposure-history diversity represented was limited. Pairwise subsampling indicated that sequencing depth was expected to affect the degree of clonotype sharing among donors. When a handful of donors were compared, the shared fraction of clonotypes was around 5% for naive CD4, around 4% for naive CD8, 2% to 2.5% for memory CD4, and around 0.37% for memory CD8.

TCR CDR3 regions were amplified from genomic DNA by multiplex PCR using the deep immunoSEQ assay. Genomic DNA extracted from each cell subset was distributed evenly over all wells of several immunoSEQ 96-well plates, and each plate served as one replicate. For sorted subsets, approximately 200 ng of genomic DNA, equivalent to roughly 30,000 T cell genomes, went into each replicate PCR. The purified libraries were quantified using a Qubit 3.0 fluorometer, sized with a Bioanalyzer 2100, and then quantified again using the KAPA Library Quantification kit. Each immunoSEQ 96-well plate was sequenced on its own single-read 150-cycle Illumina NextSeq 550 flow cell. From the authors' description of their analysis: Because the immunoSEQ output held only junctional sequences and lacked quality scores, the filtering could not match the filtering applied to full-length reads. To assign V/J genes and CDR3, sequences were annotated using PyIR, a Python wrapper for IgBLAST v1.9, with IMGT germline references. Reads were filtered out if the reads had weak V/J assignments (E-value above 1e-6), no CDR3, stop codons, out-of-frame junctions, or ambiguous translated residues. V3J clonotypes were defined as sequences sharing an identical inferred V gene, J gene, and CDR3 amino acid sequence. The percentage overlap between two repertoires was calculated by dividing the number of shared unique clonotypes by the size of the smaller repertoire. Three approaches were used to assess repertoire richness: RTK rarefaction, the Chao1 estimator, and Recon v2.1 estimates of unobserved clonotypes. Generation probabilities were computed with OLGA for all TCRbeta clonotypes obtained by the gDNA method from several donors. The table comes from immuneACCESS by way of TCRdb, which keeps in-frame sequences with V and J called. Part of the clones is missing from these tables; in studies checked, under half for an unresolved V gene and the rest for unknown reasons. V, J and clone size derive from that table, while D and trimming were established from the DNA sequence. This sample lists 850,000 to 1,200,000 clones; around four fifths were detected once. The top ten hold approximately 1.5% of the sample.

The donors were healthy, HIV-negative adults who had no recently reported acute infections or vaccinations. Every donor was a Caucasian adult residing in Nashville, Tennessee, USA. CD4+ T cells were enriched by magnetic negative selection; naive cells were then positively selected on CD45RA, and the negative fraction formed the memory subset. After blood collection by leukapheresis, PBMCs were isolated using Ficoll-Histopaque density gradient centrifugation and then cryopreserved in the vapor phase of liquid nitrogen. Analytical flow cytometry was used to check the purity and quantity of each magnetically sorted T cell population. Genomic DNA was isolated from every sorted fraction and measured by UV absorbance on a Nanodrop 2000c. This clonotype was obtained from a young man in good health. The sequenced material came from memory CD4+ T cells sorted from blood. According to the study, the label for this sample's cell subset or site signals: CD45RA-negative fraction.

CDR3 sequence: CASSERGEGTDTQYF. The DNA reads as follows: TGTGCCAGCAGTGAACGAGGGGAAGGGACAGATACGCAGTATTTT. Rearrangement joined TRBV2 to TRBJ2-3, with the D assignment possibly TRBD1 or TRBD2, given 5 matching bases for each. The V and J ends are trimmed by 2 bases and 3 bases, leaving 12 bases between them. The CDR3 has 15 amino acids, counting the end cysteine and phenylalanine. CDR3 DNA is the only sequence kept; it has 45 bases, read in frame from the first base. Based on the germline V gene, the CDR1 and CDR2 sequences are SNHLY and FYNNEI.